Shown below are 2 T cell receptor beta chains from a single sample sequenced in a study of blood T cells in healthy people across ages. Using a J-beta primer mix together with a sample-barcoded 5' primer, a second PCR was run for roughly 6 to 11 cycles. MiXCR, run by TCRdb on the 5' RACE reads, gives a single entry per CDR3 protein. The table includes around 690,000 distinct CDR3 sequences, 58% detected once. What was sequenced was blood. All receptors come from a man aged 55 to 70 in good health.

The chain employs TRBV6-5 and TRBJ2-4, with 9 bases lining up with TRBD1. The closer fit of TRBJ2-7 to the DNA end suggests the J call may be wrong. The CDR3 length is 15 residues. Germline assignment: CDR1 MNHEY and CDR2 SVGAGI. The CDR3 here is CASSSQGQGTYEQYF. CDR3 DNA sequence: TGTGCCAGCAGCTCACAGGGACAGGGTACCTACGAGCAGTACTTC.

This clonotype showed up just a few times. The rearrangement uses TRBV20-1 and TRBJ2-7, with 7 positions matching TRBD1. V lost 2 bases and J lost 6; bases outside the gene matches: 7. CDR3 length: 13 residues. Per the germline V gene, CDR1 is DFQATT and CDR2 is SNEGSKA (reference sequence). CDR3 in DNA: TGCAGTGCTAGAAGAGACAGGGTGGGCGAGCAGTACTTC. It specifies CSARRDRVGEQYF.